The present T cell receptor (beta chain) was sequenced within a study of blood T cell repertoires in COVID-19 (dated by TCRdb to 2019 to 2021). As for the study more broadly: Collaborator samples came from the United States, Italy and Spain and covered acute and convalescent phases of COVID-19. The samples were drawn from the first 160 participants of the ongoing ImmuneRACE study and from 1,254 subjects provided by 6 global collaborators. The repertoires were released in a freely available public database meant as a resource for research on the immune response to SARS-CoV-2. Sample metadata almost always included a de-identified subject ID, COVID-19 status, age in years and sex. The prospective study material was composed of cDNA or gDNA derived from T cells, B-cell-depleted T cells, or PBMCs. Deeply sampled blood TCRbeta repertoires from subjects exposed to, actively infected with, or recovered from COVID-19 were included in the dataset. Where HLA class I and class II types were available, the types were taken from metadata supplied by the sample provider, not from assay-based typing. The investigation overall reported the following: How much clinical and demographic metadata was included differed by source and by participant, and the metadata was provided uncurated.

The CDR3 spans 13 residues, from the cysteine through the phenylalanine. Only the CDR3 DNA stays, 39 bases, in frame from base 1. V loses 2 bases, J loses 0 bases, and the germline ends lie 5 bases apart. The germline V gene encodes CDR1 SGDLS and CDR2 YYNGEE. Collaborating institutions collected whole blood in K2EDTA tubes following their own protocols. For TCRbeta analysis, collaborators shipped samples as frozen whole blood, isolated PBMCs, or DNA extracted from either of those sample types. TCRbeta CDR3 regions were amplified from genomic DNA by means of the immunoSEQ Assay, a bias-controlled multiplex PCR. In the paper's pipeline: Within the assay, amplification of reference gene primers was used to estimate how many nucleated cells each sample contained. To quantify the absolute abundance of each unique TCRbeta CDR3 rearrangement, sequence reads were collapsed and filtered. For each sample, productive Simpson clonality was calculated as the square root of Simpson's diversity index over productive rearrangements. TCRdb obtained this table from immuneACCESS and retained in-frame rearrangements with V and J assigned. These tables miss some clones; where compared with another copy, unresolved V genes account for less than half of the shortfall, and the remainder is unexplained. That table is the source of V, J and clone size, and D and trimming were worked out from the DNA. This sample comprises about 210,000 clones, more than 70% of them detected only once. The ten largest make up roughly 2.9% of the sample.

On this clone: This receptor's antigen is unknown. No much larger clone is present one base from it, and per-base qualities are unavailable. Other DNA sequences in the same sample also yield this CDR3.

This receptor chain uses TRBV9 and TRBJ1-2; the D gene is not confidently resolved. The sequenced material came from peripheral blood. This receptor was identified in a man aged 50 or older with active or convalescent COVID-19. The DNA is TGTGCCAGCAGCGTGTCGGCTAACTATGGCTACACCTTC. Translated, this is CASSVSANYGYTF.